A single TCR beta chain is shown here with its context. Its antigen remains unidentified. The data are from a study of OX40 agonist ivuxolimab in advanced cancers. In the study overall: The study treated patients with ivuxolimab, an agonistic anti-OX40 (CD134) antibody.

V gave up 6 bases and J gave up 3 bases, with 15 bases separating them. This CDR3 is 14 amino acids long. CDR1 MNHEY and CDR2 SMNVEV come from the germline V gene (reference sequence). TCRdb keeps only in-frame clones here, not all; method: immunoSEQ multiplex PCR. In the table there are about 64,000 clones, roughly nine tenths of which are singletons. Study-wide findings and caveats: Among the least clonally expanded were partial responders at 0.1-3.0 mg/kg.

The chain recombines TRBV27 with TRBJ2-7, with D possibly being TRBD1 (6 bases). This material consisted of CD4+ or CD8+ T cells sorted from blood, taken in a trial of the OX40 agonist ivuxolimab. The clonotype originates from an adult with an advanced solid tumor such as melanoma, head and neck, liver or kidney cancer. The CDR3 protein is CASSLGGNFYEQYF. The CDR3 DNA is TGTGCCAGCAGCCTAGGGGGAAACTTCTACGAGCAGTACTTC.